This T cell receptor beta chain was found in a study of blood T cell repertoires in COVID-19 (dated by TCRdb to 2018 to 2021). In terms of the full investigation: The collaborator samples originated in the United States, Italy and Spain and spanned the acute and convalescent phases of COVID-19. The dataset comprised deeply sampled blood TCRbeta repertoires from subjects exposed to, actively infected with, or recovered from COVID-19. The repertoires were made available in a free public database intended to serve as a resource for research on the immune response to SARS-CoV-2. The prospective study material was composed of cDNA or gDNA derived from T cells, B-cell-depleted T cells, or PBMCs. The sample metadata nearly always contained a de-identified subject ID, COVID-19 status, age in years and sex. Where available, HLA class I and class II types were taken from metadata supplied by the sample provider and were not determined by assay-based typing. Samples were obtained from the ongoing ImmuneRACE study (first 160 participants) and from over 1,000 subjects provided by 6 global collaborators. Broader findings and caveats from the paper: How much clinical and demographic metadata was included differed by source and by participant, and the metadata was provided uncurated.

Each collaborating institution followed its own protocols to collect whole blood in K2EDTA tubes. For TCRbeta analysis, collaborators shipped samples in one of three forms: frozen whole blood, isolated PBMCs, or DNA extracted from either of those sample types. On this clone: Its antigen target is currently unknown. No base quality information exists; no much larger clone differs at one position.

TCRbeta CDR3 regions were amplified from genomic DNA by means of the immunoSEQ Assay, a bias-controlled multiplex PCR. The published analysis was carried out like this. Nucleated cell counts per sample were estimated from amplification of reference gene primers within the assay. Sequence reads were collapsed and filtered to measure the absolute abundance of every unique TCRbeta CDR3 rearrangement. Productive Simpson clonality was computed per sample as the square root of Simpson's diversity index over productive rearrangements. TCRdb obtained this table from immuneACCESS and retained in-frame rearrangements with V and J assigned. These tables miss some clones; where compared with another copy, unresolved V genes account for less than half of the shortfall, and the remainder is unexplained. The D gene and trimming were derived from the DNA, and the V and J assignments and clone size from that table. The sample profile shows 200,000 to 250,000 clones; about nine tenths of them were found once. The ten largest clones take up 2.7% of the sample.

V loses 4 bases, J loses 4 bases, and the germline ends lie 12 bases apart. As encoded in the germline V gene, CDR1 is KGHSH while CDR2 is LQKENI. Including cysteine and phenylalanine, the CDR3 has 14 amino acids. Just the 42-base CDR3 DNA is kept, in frame starting at base 1. The sequenced sample was peripheral blood. The receptor was isolated from a woman aged 60-70 years with acute or convalescent COVID-19. This sequence uses TRBV18 and TRBJ2-3; the D gene is possibly TRBD1, with 5 bases matching. The sequence in DNA is TGTGCCAGCTCACGGGGCATGGCCCCAGATACGCAGTATTTT. It translates to CASSRGMAPDTQYF.